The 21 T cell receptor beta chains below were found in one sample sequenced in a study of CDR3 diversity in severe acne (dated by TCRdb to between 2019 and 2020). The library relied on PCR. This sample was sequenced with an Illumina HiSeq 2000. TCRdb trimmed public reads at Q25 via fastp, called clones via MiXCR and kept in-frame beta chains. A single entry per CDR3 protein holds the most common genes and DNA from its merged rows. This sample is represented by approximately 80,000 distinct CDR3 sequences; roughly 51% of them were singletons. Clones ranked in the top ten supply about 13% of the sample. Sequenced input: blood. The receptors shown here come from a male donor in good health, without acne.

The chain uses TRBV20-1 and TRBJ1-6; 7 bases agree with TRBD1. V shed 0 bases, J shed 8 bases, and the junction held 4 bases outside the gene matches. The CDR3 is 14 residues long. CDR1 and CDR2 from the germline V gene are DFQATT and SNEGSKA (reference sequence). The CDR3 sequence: CSARDQGEDSPLHF. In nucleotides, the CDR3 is TGCAGTGCTAGAGATCAGGGGGAGGATTCACCCCTCCACTTT.

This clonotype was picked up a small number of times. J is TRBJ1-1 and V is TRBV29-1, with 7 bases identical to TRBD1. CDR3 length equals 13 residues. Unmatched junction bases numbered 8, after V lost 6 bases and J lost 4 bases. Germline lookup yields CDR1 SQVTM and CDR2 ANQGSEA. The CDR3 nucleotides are TGCAGCGTCCAGGGGGTTCGAGGCACTGAAGCTTTCTTT. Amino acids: CSVQGVRGTEAFF.

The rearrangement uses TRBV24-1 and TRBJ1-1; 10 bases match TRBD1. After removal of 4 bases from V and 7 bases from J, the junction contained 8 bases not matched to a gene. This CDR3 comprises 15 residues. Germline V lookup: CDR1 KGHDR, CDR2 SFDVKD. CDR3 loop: CATSESGQGLGEAFF. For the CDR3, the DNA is TGTGCCACCAGTGAGTCGGGACAGGGGCTCGGTGAAGCTTTCTTT.

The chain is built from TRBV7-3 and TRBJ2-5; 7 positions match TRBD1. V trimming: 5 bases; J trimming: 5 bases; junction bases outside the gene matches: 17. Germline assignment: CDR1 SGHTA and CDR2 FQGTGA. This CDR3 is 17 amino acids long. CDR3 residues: CASSERSGTVSGETQYF. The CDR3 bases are TGTGCCAGCAGCGAAAGATCAGGGACAGTTAGTGGGGAGACCCAGTACTTC.

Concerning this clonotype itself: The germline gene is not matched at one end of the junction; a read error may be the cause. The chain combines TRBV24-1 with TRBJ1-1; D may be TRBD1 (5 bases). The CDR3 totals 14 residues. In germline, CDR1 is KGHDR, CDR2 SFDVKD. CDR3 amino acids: CATSASGRNTEAFF. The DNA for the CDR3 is TGTGCCACCAGTGCTTCAGGGAGGAACACTGAAGCCTTCTTT.

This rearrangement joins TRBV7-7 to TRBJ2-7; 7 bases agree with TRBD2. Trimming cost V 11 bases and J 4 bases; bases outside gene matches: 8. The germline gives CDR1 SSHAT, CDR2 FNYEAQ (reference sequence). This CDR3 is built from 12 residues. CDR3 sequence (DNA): TGTGCCGGAGGGACGGGGGGTTACGAGCAGTACTTC. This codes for CAGGTGGYEQYF.

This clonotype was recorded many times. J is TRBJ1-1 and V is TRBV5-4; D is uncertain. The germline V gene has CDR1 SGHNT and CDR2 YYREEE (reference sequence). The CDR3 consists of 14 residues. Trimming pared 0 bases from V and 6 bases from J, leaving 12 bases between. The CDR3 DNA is TGTGCCAGCAGCTTGGAGGCGTCGGGCCCTGAAGCTTTCTTT. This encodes CASSLEASGPEAFF.

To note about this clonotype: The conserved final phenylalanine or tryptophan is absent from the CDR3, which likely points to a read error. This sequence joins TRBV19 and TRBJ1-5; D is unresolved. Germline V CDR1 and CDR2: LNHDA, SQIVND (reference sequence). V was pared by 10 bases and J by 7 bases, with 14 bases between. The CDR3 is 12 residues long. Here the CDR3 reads CATRAGGQPQHS. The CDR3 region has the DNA TGTGCCACCAGAGCGGGCGGGCAGCCCCAGCATTCT.

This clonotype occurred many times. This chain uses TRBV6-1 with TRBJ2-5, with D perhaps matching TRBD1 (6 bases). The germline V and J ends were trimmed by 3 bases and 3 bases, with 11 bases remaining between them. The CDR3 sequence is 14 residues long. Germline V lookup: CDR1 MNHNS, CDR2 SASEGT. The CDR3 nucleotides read TGTGCCAGCAGTGATTCCGCAGGGGAAGAGACCCAGTACTTC. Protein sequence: CASSDSAGEETQYF.

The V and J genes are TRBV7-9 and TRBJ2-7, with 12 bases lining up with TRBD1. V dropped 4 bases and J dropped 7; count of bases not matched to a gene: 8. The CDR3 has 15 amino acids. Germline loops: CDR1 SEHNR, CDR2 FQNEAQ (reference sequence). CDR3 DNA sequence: TGTGCCAGCAGCTATCCGGGACAGGGGGCTTATGAGCAGTACTTC. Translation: CASSYPGQGAYEQYF.

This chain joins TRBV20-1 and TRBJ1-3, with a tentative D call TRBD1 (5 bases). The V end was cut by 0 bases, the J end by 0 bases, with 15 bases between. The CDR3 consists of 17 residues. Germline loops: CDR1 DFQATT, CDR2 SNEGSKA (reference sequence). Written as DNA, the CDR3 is TGCAGTGCTAGAGACAGGGTGGAATGGGACTCTGGAAACACCATATATTTT. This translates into CSARDRVEWDSGNTIYF.

The CDR3 DNA sequence: TGTGCCAGCAGTCCAATGGATCAGGGACGTTCACCCCTCCACTTT. Its translation is CASSPMDQGRSPLHF. The chain has TRBV7-2 and TRBJ1-6, with a tentative D call TRBD1 (5 bases). This CDR3 region has 15 residues. CDR1 is SGHTA, CDR2 FQGNSA, per germline. Trimming removed 6 bases from V and 9 bases from J, with 18 bases in between.

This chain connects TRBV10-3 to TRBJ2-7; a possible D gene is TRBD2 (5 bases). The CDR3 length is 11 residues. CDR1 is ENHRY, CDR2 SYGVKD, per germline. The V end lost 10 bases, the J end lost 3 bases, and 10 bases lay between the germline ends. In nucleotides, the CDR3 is TGTGCCACACATAGCGACTACGAGCAGTACTTC. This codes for CATHSDYEQYF.

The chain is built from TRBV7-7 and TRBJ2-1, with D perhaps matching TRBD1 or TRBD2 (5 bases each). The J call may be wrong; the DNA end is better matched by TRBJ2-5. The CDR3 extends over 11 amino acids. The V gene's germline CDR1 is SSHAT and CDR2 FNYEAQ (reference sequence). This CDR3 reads CASTWGETQYF. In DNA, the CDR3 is TGTGCCAGCACCTGGGGGGAGACCCAGTACTTC.

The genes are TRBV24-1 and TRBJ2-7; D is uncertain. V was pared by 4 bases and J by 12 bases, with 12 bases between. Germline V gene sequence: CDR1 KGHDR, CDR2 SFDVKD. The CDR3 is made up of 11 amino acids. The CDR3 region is CATSEMKGWYF. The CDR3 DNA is TGTGCCACCAGTGAAATGAAGGGCTGGTACTTC.

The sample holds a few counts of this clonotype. The CDR3 region has the DNA TGCAGTGCTAGAGGAAGGCAGGGGTACGAGCAGTACTTC. Protein sequence: CSARGRQGYEQYF. The chain employs TRBV20-1 and TRBJ2-7; tentatively, D is TRBD1 (6 bases). CDR1 DFQATT and CDR2 SNEGSKA come from the germline V gene (reference sequence). V was shortened by 1 base and J by 4 bases, with 11 bases between the two germline ends. The CDR3 is 13 residues long.

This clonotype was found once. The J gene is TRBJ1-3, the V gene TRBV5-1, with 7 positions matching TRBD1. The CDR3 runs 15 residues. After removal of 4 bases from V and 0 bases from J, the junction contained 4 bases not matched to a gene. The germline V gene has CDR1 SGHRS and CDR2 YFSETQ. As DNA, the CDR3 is TGCGCCAGCAGCGCGTGGGACAGCTCTGGAAACACCATATATTTT. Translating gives CASSAWDSSGNTIYF.

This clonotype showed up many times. The CDR3: CASSLAPQGNEQYF. The CDR3 region has the DNA TGCGCCAGCAGCTTGGCCCCCCAGGGCAACGAGCAGTACTTC. The chain couples TRBV5-1 to TRBJ2-7; D possibly corresponds to TRBD1 (5 bases). V was clipped by 0 bases and J by 5 bases, with 12 bases between them. CDR1 is SGHRS, CDR2 YFSETQ, per germline. The CDR3 runs 14 residues.

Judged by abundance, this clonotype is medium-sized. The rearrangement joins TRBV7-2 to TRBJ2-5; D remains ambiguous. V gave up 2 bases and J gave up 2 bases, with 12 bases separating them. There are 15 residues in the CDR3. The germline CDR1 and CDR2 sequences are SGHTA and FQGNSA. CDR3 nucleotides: TGTGCCAGCAGCTTATATCGGACGGAGCAAGAGACCCAGTACTTC. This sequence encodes CASSLYRTEQETQYF.

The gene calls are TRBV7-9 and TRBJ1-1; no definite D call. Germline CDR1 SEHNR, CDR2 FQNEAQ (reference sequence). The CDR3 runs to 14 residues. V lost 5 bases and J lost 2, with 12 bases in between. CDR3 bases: TGTGCCAGCAGCAGCGGGCCCGGCAACACTGAAGCTTTCTTT. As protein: CASSSGPGNTEAFF.

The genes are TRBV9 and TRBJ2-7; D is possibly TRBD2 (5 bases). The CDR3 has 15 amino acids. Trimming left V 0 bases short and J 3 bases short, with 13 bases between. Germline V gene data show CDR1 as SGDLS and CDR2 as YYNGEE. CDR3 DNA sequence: TGTGCCAGCAGCGTAGGAAGCGGAGGCTACTACGAGCAGTACTTC. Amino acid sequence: CASSVGSGGYYEQYF.